A selection of T cell receptor beta chains follows, all from one sample in a study of response to subunit inactivated influenza vaccine. TCRdb processed the RT-PCR reads anew with MiXCR; each CDR3 protein has one entry. The table includes roughly 500,000 distinct CDR3 sequences, approximately 24% detected once. Sequences were derived from CD4+ T cells sorted from PBMCs, sampled around 5 days after vaccination. Receptors were obtained from a man aged 45 to 65 who received an inactivated influenza vaccine. The CDR3 runs from the conserved cysteine through the conserved F or W. The D gene is left open where the match is weak. Size is omitted from some rows. Given values are once, few, many or a class for expanded clones.

length,size,J,D,V,DNA,CDR3
12,few,TRBJ2-7,NA,TRBV12-3/TRBV12-4,TGTGCCAGCAGTTTGAAGGGGGTCGAGCAGTACTTC,CASSLKGVEQYF
16,NA,TRBJ2-5,NA,TRBV5-1,TGCGCCAGCAGCGAGGGGGAGAGACGGCTGAGAGAGACCCAGTACTTC,CASSEGERRLRETQYF
15,NA,TRBJ2-2,NA,TRBV7-2,TGTGCCAGCAGCTTCGACAGACCACTCACCGGGGAGCTGTTTTTT,CASSFDRPLTGELFF
15,few,TRBJ2-3,NA,TRBV20-1,TGCAGTGCTAGTTTCGACCCCGGGCCCACAGATACGCAGTATTTT,CSASFDPGPTDTQYF
14,few,TRBJ1-1,NA,TRBV5-1,TGCGCCAGCAGCTTGGGTAACGATCACACTGAAGCTTTCTTT,CASSLGNDHTEAFF
16,NA,TRBJ2-2,TRBD2,TRBV5-1,TGCGCCAGCAGCTTGGTCTGGAGCGGGGACACCGGGGAGCTGTTTTTT,CASSLVWSGDTGELFF
15,few,TRBJ2-4,NA,TRBV28,TGTGCCAGCAGTTTATACGGGGAAACCAAAAACATTCAGTACTTC,CASSLYGETKNIQYF
15,few,TRBJ2-1,TRBD2,TRBV4-3,TGCGCCAGCAGCCAAGACATAGCGGGGGCCGGTGAGCAGTTCTTC,CASSQDIAGAGEQFF
16,few,TRBJ2-1,TRBD2,TRBV5-4,TGTGCCAGCAGCTCCTTTACTAGCGGGGGGGCGGGTGAGCAGTTCTTC,CASSSFTSGGAGEQFF
15,NA,TRBJ2-5,TRBD2,TRBV20-1,TGCAGTGCTAGTGGGGGGACTATTCGATTAGAGACCCAGTACTTC,CSASGGTIRLETQYF
13,NA,TRBJ2-7,TRBD2,TRBV20-1,TGCAGTGCCCCGGGACTAGCTGTCTACGAGCAGTACTTC,CSAPGLAVYEQYF
14,NA,TRBJ2-3,TRBD2,TRBV20-1,TGCAGTGCCGTAGCGGGAGAGGGGACAGATACGCAGTATTTT,CSAVAGEGTDTQYF
15,NA,TRBJ1-2,NA,TRBV24-1,TGTGCCACCAGTGACACCTTAGGGGGAGACTATGGCTACACCTTC,CATSDTLGGDYGYTF
15,NA,TRBJ2-7,TRBD2,TRBV14,TGTGCCAGCAGCCCACTAGCGGGAGTCGGCTCCGAGCAGTACTTC,CASSPLAGVGSEQYF
16,few,TRBJ2-1,TRBD2,TRBV7-2,TGTGCCAGCAGCGTCAAGCGGGGCAGCTCCTACAATGAGCAGTTCTTC,CASSVKRGSSYNEQFF
16,few,TRBJ2-7,NA,TRBV5-1,TGCGCCAGCAGCCCGGCCGGGGCCGGAGGCTCCTACGAGCAGTACTTC,CASSPAGAGGSYEQYF
15,few,TRBJ2-7,NA,TRBV7-2,TGTGCCAGCAGCTCAGGACGGTCACCCCGCTACGAGCAGTACTTC,CASSSGRSPRYEQYF
13,few,TRBJ1-1,NA,TRBV6-2/TRBV6-3,TGTGCCAGCAGGGTGGGGATGAACACTGAAGCTTTCTTT,CASRVGMNTEAFF